These T cell receptor beta chains were read from a single sample in a study of identical twins. TCRdb independently ran MiXCR on the 5' RACE reads; one entry per CDR3 protein. The repertoire has approximately 210,000 distinct CDR3 sequences, 6.5% of them found once; the top ten carry about 14%. The data also belong to a second study, concerning T cells expressing NK-cell markers.

Sample: CD8+ T cells sorted from blood. All receptors come from a young woman in good health. Each CDR3 is given with its conserved first and last residue. A D gene is named only where the DNA matches it firmly. Size tells how often a clone was seen (once, few, many) or the class of an expanded clone, and some rows leave it out.

V gene: TRBV6-4; clone size: NA; D gene: NA; J gene: TRBJ2-3; CDR3 DNA: TGTGCCAGCAGTGTAAACAGGTGGGATACGCAGTATTTT; CDR3 protein: CASSVNRWDTQYF
V gene: TRBV12-5; clone size: NA; D gene: NA; J gene: TRBJ2-1; CDR3 DNA: TGTGCTAGTGGTGGAGCGGAAACCCTTTCCTACAATGAGCAGTTCTTC; CDR3 protein: CASGGAETLSYNEQFF
V gene: TRBV12-3/TRBV12-4; clone size: many; D gene: TRBD2; J gene: TRBJ2-1; CDR3 DNA: TGTGCCAGCAGTCACGAAGGGACTAGCTACAATGAGCAGTTCTTC; CDR3 protein: CASSHEGTSYNEQFF
V gene: TRBV12-3/TRBV12-4; clone size: few; D gene: NA; J gene: TRBJ2-1; CDR3 DNA: TGTGCCAGCAGTCCAACGACTGATGAGCAGTTCTTC; CDR3 protein: CASSPTTDEQFF
V gene: TRBV6-5; clone size: few; D gene: NA; J gene: TRBJ1-2; CDR3 DNA: TGTGCCAGCAGTTACGGTGACAGGCGCGGCTATGGCTACACCTTC; CDR3 protein: CASSYGDRRGYGYTF
V gene: TRBV30; clone size: NA; D gene: NA; J gene: TRBJ2-5; CDR3 DNA: TGTGCCTGTTACGGGGAGACCCAGTACTTC; CDR3 protein: CACYGETQYF
V gene: TRBV11-2; clone size: many; D gene: TRBD2; J gene: TRBJ2-1; CDR3 DNA: TGTGCCAGCAGCTCGGTCCAGCGGGAGGACAATGAGCAGTTCTTC; CDR3 protein: CASSSVQREDNEQFF
V gene: TRBV29-1; clone size: many; D gene: TRBD2; J gene: TRBJ2-3; CDR3 DNA: TGCAGCGTAACCGCGGGGGGTCCCCCAGATACGCAGTATTTT; CDR3 protein: CSVTAGGPPDTQYF
V gene: TRBV27; clone size: many; D gene: TRBD1; J gene: TRBJ2-7; CDR3 DNA: TGTGCCAGCACTCCTTTCCGGACACAGGGGTACGAGCAGTACTTC; CDR3 protein: CASTPFRTQGYEQYF
V gene: TRBV27; clone size: many; D gene: TRBD1; J gene: TRBJ2-7; CDR3 DNA: TGTGCCAGCAGTAGGGGGCCGTGGGAGCAGTACTTC; CDR3 protein: CASSRGPWEQYF
V gene: TRBV5-1; clone size: many; D gene: NA; J gene: TRBJ1-1; CDR3 DNA: TGCGCCAGCAGCTTGACAGGTACTGCTGAAGCTTTCTTT; CDR3 protein: CASSLTGTAEAFF
V gene: TRBV10-3; clone size: NA; D gene: NA; J gene: TRBJ2-4; CDR3 DNA: TGTGCCATCAGTGGGGGTCCGACTGGGGCCAAAAACATTCAGTACTTC; CDR3 protein: CAISGGPTGAKNIQYF
V gene: TRBV11-2; clone size: NA; D gene: NA; J gene: TRBJ2-5; CDR3 DNA: TGTGCCAGCAGCAATTGGGACGACAAAGAGACCCAGTACTTC; CDR3 protein: CASSNWDDKETQYF
V gene: TRBV7-9; clone size: many; D gene: NA; J gene: TRBJ2-1; CDR3 DNA: TGTGCCAGCAGTTACCGGGACAAAGCCTACAATGAGCAGTTCTTC; CDR3 protein: CASSYRDKAYNEQFF
V gene: TRBV11-2; clone size: few; D gene: TRBD2; J gene: TRBJ2-2; CDR3 DNA: TGTGCCAGCAGCTTAGAGTTGGCGGGAGGGCCAAGTGGGGAGCTGTTTTTT; CDR3 protein: CASSLELAGGPSGELFF
V gene: TRBV20-1; clone size: many; D gene: NA; J gene: TRBJ1-1; CDR3 DNA: TGCAGTGCTAGAGTCGGCCTAACGGAAGCTTTCTTT; CDR3 protein: CSARVGLTEAFF
V gene: TRBV5-1; clone size: NA; D gene: TRBD1; J gene: TRBJ1-2; CDR3 DNA: TGCGCCAGCAGCCCCCAACCCGGGACAGATTATGGCTACACCTTC; CDR3 protein: CASSPQPGTDYGYTF
V gene: TRBV11-3; clone size: few; D gene: NA; J gene: TRBJ1-3; CDR3 DNA: TGTGCCAGCAGCTTTTCCCGGGACTCGGGGAACACCATATATTTT; CDR3 protein: CASSFSRDSGNTIYF
V gene: TRBV6-5; clone size: many; D gene: NA; J gene: TRBJ1-2; CDR3 DNA: TGTGCCAGCAGTTTGGGGACCGCCTATGGCTACACCTTC; CDR3 protein: CASSLGTAYGYTF
V gene: TRBV12-3/TRBV12-4; clone size: many; D gene: NA; J gene: TRBJ2-1; CDR3 DNA: TGTGCCAGCAGTTTCCACCCGACCTACAATGAGCAGTTCTTC; CDR3 protein: CASSFHPTYNEQFF
V gene: TRBV7-3; clone size: NA; D gene: NA; J gene: TRBJ2-3; CDR3 DNA: TGTGCCAGCAGCTTAACGTGGCAGGCCCAAGATACGCAGTATTTT; CDR3 protein: CASSLTWQAQDTQYF
V gene: TRBV20-1; clone size: many; D gene: NA; J gene: TRBJ2-5; CDR3 DNA: TGCAGTGCGCCGCGGGGGCTCCAAGAGACCCAGTACTTC; CDR3 protein: CSAPRGLQETQYF
V gene: TRBV7-9; clone size: NA; D gene: NA; J gene: TRBJ2-7; CDR3 DNA: TGTGCCAGCAGCTTAGCTTTCCCCTACGAGCAGTACTTC; CDR3 protein: CASSLAFPYEQYF
V gene: TRBV2; clone size: few; D gene: TRBD2; J gene: TRBJ2-1; CDR3 DNA: TGTGCCAGCAGTGAACGGCGGGAGCTTAATCCCTACAATGAGCAGTTCTTC; CDR3 protein: CASSERRELNPYNEQFF
V gene: TRBV20-1; clone size: NA; D gene: TRBD2; J gene: TRBJ2-4; CDR3 DNA: TGCAGTGCTCGACTAGCGGAATTCAAAAACATTCAGTACTTC; CDR3 protein: CSARLAEFKNIQYF
V gene: TRBV5-8; clone size: NA; D gene: NA; J gene: TRBJ2-2; CDR3 DNA: TGTGCCAGCGGCCCCCGGGTCCTCTCCGGGGAGCTGTTTTTT; CDR3 protein: CASGPRVLSGELFF
V gene: TRBV10-1; clone size: few; D gene: TRBD1; J gene: TRBJ2-7; CDR3 DNA: TGCGCCAGCAGTGACGGGACAGGGCCCTCCGAGCAGTACTTC; CDR3 protein: CASSDGTGPSEQYF
V gene: TRBV7-6; clone size: NA; D gene: NA; J gene: TRBJ1-2; CDR3 DNA: TGTGCCAGCAGCGCCGGAAGGGGGGCGGGGTATGGCTACACCTTC; CDR3 protein: CASSAGRGAGYGYTF
V gene: TRBV29-1; clone size: many; D gene: TRBD2; J gene: TRBJ2-1; CDR3 DNA: TGCAGCGTTGAAGGTCCGGGACTAGCGGTCAATGAGCAGTTCTTC; CDR3 protein: CSVEGPGLAVNEQFF
V gene: TRBV7-9; clone size: many; D gene: TRBD1; J gene: TRBJ2-7; CDR3 DNA: TGTGCCAGCAGCACACTGCTGAGGACAGGGTCCGGCGAGCAGTACTTC; CDR3 protein: CASSTLLRTGSGEQYF
V gene: TRBV30; clone size: NA; D gene: NA; J gene: TRBJ2-2; CDR3 DNA: TGTGCCTGGAGTGTGGGGGGGCCCACCGGGGAGCTGTTTTTT; CDR3 protein: CAWSVGGPTGELFF
V gene: TRBV18; clone size: NA; D gene: TRBD1; J gene: TRBJ1-2; CDR3 DNA: TGTGCCAGCTCACCTGGACAGGGGACCAACTATGGCTACACCTTC; CDR3 protein: CASSPGQGTNYGYTF
V gene: TRBV2; clone size: few; D gene: NA; J gene: TRBJ2-1; CDR3 DNA: TGTGCCAGCAAGTTTTCGGTTTATGAGCAGTTCTTC; CDR3 protein: CASKFSVYEQFF
V gene: TRBV6-5; clone size: many; D gene: NA; J gene: TRBJ2-7; CDR3 DNA: TGTGCCAGCAGTTACTCGACAGGCTACGAGCAGTACTTC; CDR3 protein: CASSYSTGYEQYF
V gene: TRBV5-5; clone size: few; D gene: NA; J gene: TRBJ2-7; CDR3 DNA: TGTGCCAGCAGCTTGGCCCCAGGACTGTCCTACGAGCAGTACTTC; CDR3 protein: CASSLAPGLSYEQYF
V gene: TRBV29-1; clone size: few; D gene: TRBD1; J gene: TRBJ1-1; CDR3 DNA: TGCAGCGCTCGACAGGGGTCGGTGGAAGCTTTCTTT; CDR3 protein: CSARQGSVEAFF
V gene: TRBV20-1; clone size: many; D gene: TRBD1; J gene: TRBJ1-6; CDR3 DNA: TGCAGTGCTCCTCCGGGACAGGGAGATTCACCCCTCCACTTT; CDR3 protein: CSAPPGQGDSPLHF
V gene: TRBV12-5; clone size: few; D gene: NA; J gene: TRBJ2-1; CDR3 DNA: TGTGCTAGTGGCCCCTCGTCGGATGAGCAGTTCTTC; CDR3 protein: CASGPSSDEQFF
V gene: TRBV28; clone size: few; D gene: TRBD1; J gene: TRBJ1-2; CDR3 DNA: TGTGCCAGCAGTCCTTACAGGGGGCAGGGTAACTATGGCTACACCTTC; CDR3 protein: CASSPYRGQGNYGYTF
V gene: TRBV27; clone size: few; D gene: NA; J gene: TRBJ1-1; CDR3 DNA: TGTGCCAGCAGTTTATCCCCTTTGGGGGACACTGAAGCTTTCTTT; CDR3 protein: CASSLSPLGDTEAFF
V gene: TRBV19; clone size: once; D gene: TRBD1; J gene: TRBJ1-1; CDR3 DNA: TGTGCCAGTAGTATAGCACCGTCAGGGGGGGGGACTGAAGCTTTCTTT; CDR3 protein: CASSIAPSGGGTEAFF
V gene: TRBV9; clone size: few; D gene: NA; J gene: TRBJ2-7; CDR3 DNA: TGTGCCAGCAGCACTGCACCGGGACCCGGGTACGAGCAGTACTTC; CDR3 protein: CASSTAPGPGYEQYF
V gene: TRBV9; clone size: few; D gene: NA; J gene: TRBJ1-2; CDR3 DNA: TGTGCCAGCAGCAACTCCGGGGGGCATGGCTACACCTTC; CDR3 protein: CASSNSGGHGYTF
V gene: TRBV4-1; clone size: many; D gene: TRBD1; J gene: TRBJ2-5; CDR3 DNA: TGCGCCAGCAGCCAAGATCCTCGACAGGGGTTGGAAAAGACCCAGTACTTC; CDR3 protein: CASSQDPRQGLEKTQYF
V gene: TRBV11-2; clone size: NA; D gene: NA; J gene: TRBJ2-7; CDR3 DNA: TGTGCCAGCAGCGGTTTGGGCGGAGCCTACGAGCAGTACTTC; CDR3 protein: CASSGLGGAYEQYF
V gene: TRBV11-2; clone size: many; D gene: NA; J gene: TRBJ1-1; CDR3 DNA: TGTGCCAGCAGCTTAGAAGCGGGTTGGAACACTGAAGCTTTCTTT; CDR3 protein: CASSLEAGWNTEAFF
V gene: TRBV27; clone size: few; D gene: NA; J gene: TRBJ1-1; CDR3 DNA: TGTGCCAGCAGTTTGGTTAAGGGGGACTTGAACACTGAAGCTTTCTTT; CDR3 protein: CASSLVKGDLNTEAFF
V gene: TRBV5-6; clone size: NA; D gene: TRBD1; J gene: TRBJ1-1; CDR3 DNA: TGTGCCAGCAGCTTCTCTATGGGGACAGGGGGCAACACTGAAGCTTTCTTT; CDR3 protein: CASSFSMGTGGNTEAFF
V gene: TRBV29-1; clone size: few; D gene: NA; J gene: TRBJ1-2; CDR3 DNA: TGCAGCGTTCGTGCGGACTATGGCTACACCTTC; CDR3 protein: CSVRADYGYTF
V gene: TRBV12-3/TRBV12-4; clone size: few; D gene: NA; J gene: TRBJ2-7; CDR3 DNA: TGTGCCAGCAGTTTACCTGGTGTCGGAGCAAGCTACGAGCAGTACTTC; CDR3 protein: CASSLPGVGASYEQYF
V gene: TRBV7-9; clone size: NA; D gene: NA; J gene: TRBJ2-7; CDR3 DNA: TGTGCCAGCAGCTTAGTGGCAGGGGTGAGCGAGCAGTACTTC; CDR3 protein: CASSLVAGVSEQYF
V gene: TRBV5-6; clone size: many; D gene: NA; J gene: TRBJ2-7; CDR3 DNA: TGTGCCAGCAGCTTAAGGGCCTCAGCCTACGAGCAGTACTTC; CDR3 protein: CASSLRASAYEQYF
V gene: TRBV2; clone size: many; D gene: TRBD1; J gene: TRBJ2-1; CDR3 DNA: TGTGCCAGCAGTGTAGACAGGGGTGGACACGATGAGCAGTTCTTC; CDR3 protein: CASSVDRGGHDEQFF
V gene: TRBV6-2/TRBV6-3; clone size: NA; D gene: NA; J gene: TRBJ2-1; CDR3 DNA: TGTGCCAGCAGTTCCCGACAGTACAATGAGCAGTTCTTC; CDR3 protein: CASSSRQYNEQFF